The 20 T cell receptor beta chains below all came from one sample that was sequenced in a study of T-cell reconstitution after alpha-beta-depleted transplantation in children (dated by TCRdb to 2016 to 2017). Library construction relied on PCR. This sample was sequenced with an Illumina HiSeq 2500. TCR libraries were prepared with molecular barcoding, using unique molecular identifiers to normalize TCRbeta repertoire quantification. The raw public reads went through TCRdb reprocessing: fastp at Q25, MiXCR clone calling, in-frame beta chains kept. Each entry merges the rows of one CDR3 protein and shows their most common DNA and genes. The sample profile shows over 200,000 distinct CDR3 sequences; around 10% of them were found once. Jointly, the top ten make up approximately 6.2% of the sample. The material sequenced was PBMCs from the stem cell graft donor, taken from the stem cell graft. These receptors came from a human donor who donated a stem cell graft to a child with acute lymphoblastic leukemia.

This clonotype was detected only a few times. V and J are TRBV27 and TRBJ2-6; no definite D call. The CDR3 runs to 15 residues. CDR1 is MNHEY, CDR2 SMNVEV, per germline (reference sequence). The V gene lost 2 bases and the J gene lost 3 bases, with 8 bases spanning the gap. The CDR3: CASSLDSGGANVLTF. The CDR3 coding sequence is TGTGCCAGCAGTTTAGACTCCGGTGGGGCCAACGTCCTGACTTTC.

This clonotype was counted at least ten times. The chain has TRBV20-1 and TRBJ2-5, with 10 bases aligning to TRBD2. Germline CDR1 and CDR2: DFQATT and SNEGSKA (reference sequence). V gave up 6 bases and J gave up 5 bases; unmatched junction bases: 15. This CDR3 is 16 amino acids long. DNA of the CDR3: TGCAGTGCCCCCCTGTCAGCGGGGGGGCCGTGGGAGACCCAGTACTTC. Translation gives CSAPLSAGGPWETQYF.

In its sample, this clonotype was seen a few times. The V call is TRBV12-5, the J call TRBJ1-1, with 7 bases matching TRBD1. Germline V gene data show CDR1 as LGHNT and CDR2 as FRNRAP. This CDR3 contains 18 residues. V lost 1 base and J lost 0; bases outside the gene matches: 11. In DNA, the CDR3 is TGTGCTAGTGGTTTGGCCCTCGGGACAGACAACATGAACACTGAAGCTTTCTTT. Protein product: CASGLALGTDNMNTEAFF.

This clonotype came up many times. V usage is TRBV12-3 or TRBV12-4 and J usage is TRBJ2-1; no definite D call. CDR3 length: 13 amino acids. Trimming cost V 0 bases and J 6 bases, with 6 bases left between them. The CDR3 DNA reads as TGTGCCAGCAGTTTAGCTTATTTCAATGAGCAGTTCTTC. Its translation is CASSLAYFNEQFF.

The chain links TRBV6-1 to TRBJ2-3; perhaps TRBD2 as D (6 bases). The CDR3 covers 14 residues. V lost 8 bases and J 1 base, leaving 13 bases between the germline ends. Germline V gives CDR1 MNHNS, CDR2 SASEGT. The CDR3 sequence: CASRLGTGTDTQYF. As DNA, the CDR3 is TGTGCCAGCCGGCTAGGGACTGGCACAGATACGCAGTATTTT.

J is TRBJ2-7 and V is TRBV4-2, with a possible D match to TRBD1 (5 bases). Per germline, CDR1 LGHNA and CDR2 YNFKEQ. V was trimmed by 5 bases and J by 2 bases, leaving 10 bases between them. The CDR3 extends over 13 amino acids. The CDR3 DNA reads TGTGCCAGCAGCAACACAGGAGCCTACGAGCAGTACTTC. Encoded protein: CASSNTGAYEQYF.

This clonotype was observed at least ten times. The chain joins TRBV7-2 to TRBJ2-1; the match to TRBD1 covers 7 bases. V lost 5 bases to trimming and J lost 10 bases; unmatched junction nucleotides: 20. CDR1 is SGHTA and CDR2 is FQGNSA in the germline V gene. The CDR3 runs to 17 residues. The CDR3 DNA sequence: TGTGCCAGCAGCCTACGACAGGGTTTAGGGAGACATGAAGAGCAGTTCTTC. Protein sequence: CASSLRQGLGRHEEQFF.

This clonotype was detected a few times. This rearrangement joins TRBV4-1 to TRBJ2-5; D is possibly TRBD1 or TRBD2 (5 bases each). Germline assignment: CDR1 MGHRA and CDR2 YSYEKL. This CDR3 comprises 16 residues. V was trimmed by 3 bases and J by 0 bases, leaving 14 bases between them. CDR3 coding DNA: TGCGCCAGCAGCCAGGCGTGGGGGACCCACCAAGAGACCCAGTACTTC. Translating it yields CASSQAWGTHQETQYF.

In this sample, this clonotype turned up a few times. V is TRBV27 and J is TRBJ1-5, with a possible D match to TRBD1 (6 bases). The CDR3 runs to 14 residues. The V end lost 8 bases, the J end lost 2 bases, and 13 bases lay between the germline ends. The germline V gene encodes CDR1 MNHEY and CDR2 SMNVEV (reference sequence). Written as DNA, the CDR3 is TGTGCCAGCGGAATAGGGGGGGGCAATCAGCCCCAGCATTTT. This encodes CASGIGGGNQPQHF.

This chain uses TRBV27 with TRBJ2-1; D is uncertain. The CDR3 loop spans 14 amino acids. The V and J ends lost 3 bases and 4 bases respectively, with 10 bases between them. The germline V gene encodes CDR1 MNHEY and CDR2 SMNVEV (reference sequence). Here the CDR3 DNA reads TGTGCCAGCAGTTTTGGAACAGCTTACAATGAGCAGTTCTTC. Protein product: CASSFGTAYNEQFF.

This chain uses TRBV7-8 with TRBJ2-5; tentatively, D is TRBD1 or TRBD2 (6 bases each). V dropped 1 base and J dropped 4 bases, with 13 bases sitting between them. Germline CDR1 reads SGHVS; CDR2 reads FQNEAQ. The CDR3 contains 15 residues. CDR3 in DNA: TGTGCCAGCAGCTTAGTAGGGGGGCGCGGAGAGACCCAGTACTTC. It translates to CASSLVGGRGETQYF. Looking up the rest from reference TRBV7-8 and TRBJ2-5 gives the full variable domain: GAGVSQSPRYKVAKRGQDVALRCDPISGHVSLFWYQQALGQGPEFLTYFQNEAQLDKSGLPSDRFFAERPEGSVSTLKIQRTQQEDSAVYLCASSLVGGRGETQYFGPGTRLLVL.

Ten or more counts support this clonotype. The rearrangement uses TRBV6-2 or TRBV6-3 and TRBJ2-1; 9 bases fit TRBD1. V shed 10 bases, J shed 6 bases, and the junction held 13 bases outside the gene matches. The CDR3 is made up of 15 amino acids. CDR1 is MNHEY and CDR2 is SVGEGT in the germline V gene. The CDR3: CAISEPGQGVNEQFF. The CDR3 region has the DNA TGTGCCATCAGCGAACCGGGACAGGGAGTCAATGAGCAGTTCTTC.

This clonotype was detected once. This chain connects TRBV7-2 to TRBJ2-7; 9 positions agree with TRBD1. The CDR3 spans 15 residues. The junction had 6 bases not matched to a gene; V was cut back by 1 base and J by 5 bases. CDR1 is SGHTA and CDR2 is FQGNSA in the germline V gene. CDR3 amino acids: CASSLEGTGTHEQYF. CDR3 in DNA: TGTGCCAGCAGCTTAGAAGGGACAGGGACCCACGAGCAGTACTTC.

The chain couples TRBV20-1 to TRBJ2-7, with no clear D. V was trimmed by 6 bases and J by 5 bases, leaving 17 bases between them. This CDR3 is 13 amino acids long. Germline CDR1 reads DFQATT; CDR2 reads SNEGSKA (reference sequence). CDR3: CSATDKGWNEQYF. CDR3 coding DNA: TGCAGTGCAACCGACAAGGGATGGAACGAGCAGTACTTC.

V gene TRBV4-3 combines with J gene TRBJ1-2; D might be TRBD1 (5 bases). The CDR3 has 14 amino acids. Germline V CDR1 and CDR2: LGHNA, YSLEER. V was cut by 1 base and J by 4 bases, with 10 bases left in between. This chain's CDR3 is CASSQAGDGYGYTF. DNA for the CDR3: TGCGCCAGCAGCCAAGCGGGGGATGGCTATGGCTACACCTTC.

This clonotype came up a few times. This CDR3 is CASSLVALAGGNEQFF. The CDR3 DNA follows: TGTGCCAGCAGCTTAGTAGCCCTAGCGGGGGGCAATGAGCAGTTCTTC. This chain joins TRBV7-2 and TRBJ2-1; 11 nucleotides agree with TRBD2. The ends lost 1 base at V and 6 bases at J; junction bases unmatched: 5. There are 16 residues in the CDR3. Germline assignment: CDR1 SGHTA and CDR2 FQGNSA.

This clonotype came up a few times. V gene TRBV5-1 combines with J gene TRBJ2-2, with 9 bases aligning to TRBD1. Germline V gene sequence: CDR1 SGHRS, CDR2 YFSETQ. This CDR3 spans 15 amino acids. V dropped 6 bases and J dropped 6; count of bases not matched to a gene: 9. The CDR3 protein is CASKLFTGGSGELFF. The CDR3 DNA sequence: TGCGCCAGCAAATTATTCACAGGGGGCTCCGGGGAGCTGTTTTTT.

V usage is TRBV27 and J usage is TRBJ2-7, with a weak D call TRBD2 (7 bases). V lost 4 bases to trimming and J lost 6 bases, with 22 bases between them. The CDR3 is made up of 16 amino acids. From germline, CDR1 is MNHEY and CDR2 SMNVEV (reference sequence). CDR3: CASSSSVGRGAVEQYF. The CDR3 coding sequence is TGTGCCAGCAGTTCATCTGTAGGCCGGGGGGCGGTCGAGCAGTACTTC.

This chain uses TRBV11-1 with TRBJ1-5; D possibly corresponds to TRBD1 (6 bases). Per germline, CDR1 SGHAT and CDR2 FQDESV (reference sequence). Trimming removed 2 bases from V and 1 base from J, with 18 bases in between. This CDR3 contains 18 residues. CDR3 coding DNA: TGTGCCAGCAGCTTAAGGGGGACAAGGAGTCTAAGCAATCAGCCCCAGCATTTT. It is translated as CASSLRGTRSLSNQPQHF.

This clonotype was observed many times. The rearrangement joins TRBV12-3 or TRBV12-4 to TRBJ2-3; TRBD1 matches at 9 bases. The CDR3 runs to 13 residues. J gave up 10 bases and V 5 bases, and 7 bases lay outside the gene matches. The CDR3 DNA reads TGTGCCAGCAGTCTCCCGGGACAGGGTCCGCAGTATTTT. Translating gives CASSLPGQGPQYF.